A selection of T cell receptor beta chains follows, all from one sample in a study of blood T cell repertoires in COVID-19. Method: immunoSEQ multiplex PCR; TCRdb's copy keeps in-frame clones and lacks some. The sample has some 22,000 clones, 75% to 85% seen once. Sequencing used peripheral blood. These receptors were taken from a man between 65 and 79 years old with acute or convalescent COVID-19. Both conserved end residues are trimmed from each CDR3.

J,V,CDR3
TRBJ1-2,TRBV19,ASSIAEGDRGGYT
TRBJ1-1,TRBV6-4,ASRLTVNTEAF
TRBJ1-3,TRBV7-8,ASSPPGTGNTIY
TRBJ1-1,TRBV6-6,ASSYSGQGAGTEAF
TRBJ1-3,TRBV11-2,ASSPAAGNTIY
TRBJ1-5,TRBV4-1,ASSPGQGAGNQPQH
TRBJ2-7,TRBV9,ASSVSDSYEQY
TRBJ1-5,TRBV13,ASSEGAGQPQH
TRBJ2-1,TRBV6-2/TRBV6-3,ASSYRRSTRGYNEQF
TRBJ2-3,TRBV7-6,ASSPFGRALPDTQY
TRBJ2-2,TRBV4-2,ASSRTSGGNTGELF
TRBJ1-2,TRBV3-1/TRBV3-2,ASSSLDRGIGGYT
TRBJ2-7,TRBV7-9,ASSLLTGYEQY
TRBJ2-5,TRBV18,ASSPGQIQETQY
TRBJ2-5,TRBV7-8,ASSFIGALQETQY
TRBJ2-5,TRBV5-1,ASEGTSETQY
TRBJ2-5,TRBV28,ASKLAGGLGGTQY
TRBJ2-1,TRBV7-2,ASSLGGQSYNEQF
TRBJ2-1,TRBV27,ASNDHRLRWF
TRBJ2-1,TRBV11-3,ASSPGTSGRVEQF
TRBJ2-5,TRBV15,ATSGQAGGYQETQY
TRBJ2-5,TRBV7-2,ASSLDYGETQY
TRBJ2-4,TRBV15,ATSSRSGDGNIQY
TRBJ2-7,TRBV7-8,ASSLEESYEQY
TRBJ1-4,TRBV5-4,ASRSGGTGNEKLF
TRBJ2-5,TRBV6-5,ASSRDTVQETQY
TRBJ2-7,TRBV30,AWSVGDEQY
TRBJ1-1,TRBV4-3,ASSQDWQLNTEAF
TRBJ2-7,TRBV28,AILPRDRDNEQY
TRBJ1-2,TRBV28,ASSLYPFQDGYT
TRBJ1-2,TRBV3-1/TRBV3-2,ASSRLGQVHGYT
TRBJ2-1,TRBV10-3,AVGSGTGGFGEQF